This TCR beta chain was recorded in a study of cytomegalovirus exposure and HLA in healthy donors. About the research overall: Early release data held about 85 million unique TCRs from HLA-typed donors.

The study, taken as a whole, reports: Segments of the TCR beta V type were, in most cases, productive about 87% or about 30% of the time in an earlier analysis. For most TCR sequences rarity was the rule, although some public TCRs occurred in many donors. Among the sequence variants, a highly shared cluster was likely an artifact of sequencing.

About this clone: Its antigen is undetermined.

60 Vbeta and 13 Jbeta primers were used in PCR. Repertoires were generated with immunoSEQ multiplex PCR, while TCRdb's copy carries only in-frame clones and drops some. This sample has around 100,000 clones; about 70% occur once, and the top ten carry roughly 0.9%. The germline V gene has CDR1 SGHVS and CDR2 FNYEAQ. The CDR3 contains 14 residues. After removal of 3 bases from V and 6 bases from J, the junction contained 8 bases not matched to a gene. The sequence was obtained from a woman younger than 45 in good health and CMV-seronegative. The sequenced material came from PBMCs. V gene TRBV7-6 combines with J gene TRBJ2-7; 7 nucleotides line up with TRBD2. CDR3 sequence reads: CASSLGGSPCEQYF. CDR3 nucleotides: TGTGCCAGCAGCTTGGGGGGGTCCCCTTGCGAGCAGTACTTC.